This T cell receptor (beta chain) was identified in a study of technical replicates of blood from a few donors. The table lists this clone with a count of one. The CDR3 extends over 13 amino acids. V dropped 2 bases and J dropped 10; count of bases not matched to a gene: 6. Germline values: CDR1 MNHEY, CDR2 SVGAGI. Only in-frame clones appear in the TCRdb table, and some are missing; sequencing was by immunoSEQ multiplex PCR. The profile shows about 83,000 clones, just under 95% of them singletons. This receptor was identified in a human donor in good health. The V call is TRBV6-5, the J call TRBJ1-1; TRBD1 agrees at 8 bases. Sequencing was done on a sample of T cells isolated from PBMCs. DNA for the CDR3: TGTGCCAGCAGTTACACGCAGGGGGCTGGAGCTTTCTTT. It specifies CASSYTQGAGAFF.